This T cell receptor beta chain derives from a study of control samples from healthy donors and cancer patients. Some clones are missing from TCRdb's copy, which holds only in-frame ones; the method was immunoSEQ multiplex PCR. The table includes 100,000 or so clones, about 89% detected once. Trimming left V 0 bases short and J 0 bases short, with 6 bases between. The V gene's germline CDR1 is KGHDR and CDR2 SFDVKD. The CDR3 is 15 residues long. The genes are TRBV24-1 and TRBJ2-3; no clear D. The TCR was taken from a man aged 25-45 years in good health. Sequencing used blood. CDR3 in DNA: TGTGCCACCAGTGATTTGGTCAGTAGCACAGATACGCAGTATTTT. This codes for CATSDLVSSTDTQYF.